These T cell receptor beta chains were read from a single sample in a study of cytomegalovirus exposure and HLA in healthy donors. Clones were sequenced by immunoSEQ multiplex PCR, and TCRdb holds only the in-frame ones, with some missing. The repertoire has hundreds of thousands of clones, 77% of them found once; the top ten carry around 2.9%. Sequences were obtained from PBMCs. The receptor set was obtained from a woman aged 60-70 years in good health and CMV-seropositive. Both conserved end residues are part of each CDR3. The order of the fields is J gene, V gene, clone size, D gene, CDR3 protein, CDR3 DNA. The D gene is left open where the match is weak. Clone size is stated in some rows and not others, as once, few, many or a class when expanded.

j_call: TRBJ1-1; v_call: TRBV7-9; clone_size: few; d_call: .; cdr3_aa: CASSPQAENTEAFF; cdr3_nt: TGTGCCAGCAGCCCCCAAGCTGAGAACACTGAAGCTTTCTTT
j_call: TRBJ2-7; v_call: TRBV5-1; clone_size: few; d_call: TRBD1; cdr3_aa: CASSLMETGGPWEQYF; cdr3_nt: TGCGCCAGCAGCTTGATGGAGACAGGGGGCCCTTGGGAGCAGTACTTC
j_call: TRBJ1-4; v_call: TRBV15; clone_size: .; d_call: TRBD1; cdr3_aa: CATSRGQGEKLFF; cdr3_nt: TGTGCCACCAGCAGAGGACAGGGGGAAAAACTGTTTTTT
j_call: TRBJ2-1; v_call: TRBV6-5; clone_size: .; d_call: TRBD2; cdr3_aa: CASSILAGGRDEQFF; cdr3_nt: TGTGCCAGCAGTATTCTAGCGGGAGGCCGGGATGAGCAGTTCTTC
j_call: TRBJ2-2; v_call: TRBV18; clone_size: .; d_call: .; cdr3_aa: CASSPPGTGELFF; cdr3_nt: TGTGCCAGCTCACCTCCGGGGACCGGGGAGCTGTTTTTT
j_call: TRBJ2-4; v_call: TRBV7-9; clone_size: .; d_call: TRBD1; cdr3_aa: CASSPRAGGVQNIQYF; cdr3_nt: TGTGCCAGCAGCCCTAGGGCAGGGGGAGTTCAAAACATTCAGTACTTC
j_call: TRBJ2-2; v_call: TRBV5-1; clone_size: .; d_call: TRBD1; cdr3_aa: CASSSKGQNMPGELFF; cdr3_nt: TGCGCCAGCAGCTCGAAGGGACAGAATATGCCCGGGGAGCTGTTTTTT
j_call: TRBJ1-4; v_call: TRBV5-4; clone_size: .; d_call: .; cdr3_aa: CASSLGSATNEKLFF; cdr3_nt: TGTGCCAGCAGCTTGGGCAGCGCAACTAATGAAAAACTGTTTTTT
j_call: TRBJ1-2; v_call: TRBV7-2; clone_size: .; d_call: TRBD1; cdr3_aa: CASSSSTGTAYGYTF; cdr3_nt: TGTGCCAGCAGCTCATCCACCGGGACAGCCTATGGCTACACCTTC
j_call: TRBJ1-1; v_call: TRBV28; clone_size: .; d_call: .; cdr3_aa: CASSSQRGTGTEAFF; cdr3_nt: TGTGCCAGCAGTTCCCAGCGGGGGACGGGGACTGAAGCTTTCTTT
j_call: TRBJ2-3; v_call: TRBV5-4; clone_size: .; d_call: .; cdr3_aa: CASSFREGSFLNTQYF; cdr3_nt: TGTGCCAGCAGCTTCAGGGAAGGGTCCTTTTTAAATACGCAGTATTTT
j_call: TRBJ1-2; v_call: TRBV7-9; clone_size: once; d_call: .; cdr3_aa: CASSTDTRDGYTF; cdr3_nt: TGTGCCAGCAGTACGGACACCCGGGATGGCTACACCTTC
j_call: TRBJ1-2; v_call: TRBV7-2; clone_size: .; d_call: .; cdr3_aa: CASSFYRERPNYGYTF; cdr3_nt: TGTGCCAGCAGCTTTTACAGGGAAAGACCTAACTATGGCTACACCTTC
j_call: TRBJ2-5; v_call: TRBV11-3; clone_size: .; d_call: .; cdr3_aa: CASSLGHSSETQYF; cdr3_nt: TGTGCCAGCAGCTTAGGACATTCCTCAGAGACCCAGTACTTC
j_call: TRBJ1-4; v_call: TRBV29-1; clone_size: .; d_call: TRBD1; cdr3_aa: CSVQGAVSEKLFF; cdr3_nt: TGCAGCGTTCAGGGGGCGGTATCTGAAAAACTGTTTTTT
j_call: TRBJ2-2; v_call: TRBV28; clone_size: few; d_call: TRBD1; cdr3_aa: CASSPGQRNTGELFF; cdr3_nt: TGTGCCAGCAGTCCGGGACAGAGAAACACCGGGGAGCTGTTTTTT